The TCR beta chain under discussion was sequenced for a study of blood T cell repertoires in COVID-19. Study details: Samples of COVID-19 (acute and convalescent) were obtained from the United States, Italy and Spain. In each case, the material was cDNA or gDNA derived from T cells, B-cell-depleted T cells, or PBMCs.

In the authors' methods: Estimation of nucleated cell counts relied on the amplification of reference gene primers. Profiling relied on immunoSEQ multiplex PCR, and the TCRdb table lists in-frame clones only, not all of them. V, J and clone size were drawn from that table, and D and trimming were deduced from the DNA. Altogether hundreds of thousands of clones are present, roughly 90% being singletons, with the ten largest covering more than 3%. Trimming took off 1 base at V and 0 bases at J, with 10 bases between the two ends. CDR3 length: 16 residues. Germline V gene lookup returns CDR1 KGHSH and CDR2 LQKENI.

This clonotype was sampled from a woman in her fifties or sixties with active or convalescent COVID-19. V gene TRBV18 combines with J gene TRBJ2-1; possibly TRBD1 for D (6 bases). Input material: peripheral blood. In DNA form, the CDR3 reads TGTGCCAGCTCACCACGGTTAGGGGGCTCCTACAATGAGCAGTTCTTC. Its translation is CASSPRLGGSYNEQFF.